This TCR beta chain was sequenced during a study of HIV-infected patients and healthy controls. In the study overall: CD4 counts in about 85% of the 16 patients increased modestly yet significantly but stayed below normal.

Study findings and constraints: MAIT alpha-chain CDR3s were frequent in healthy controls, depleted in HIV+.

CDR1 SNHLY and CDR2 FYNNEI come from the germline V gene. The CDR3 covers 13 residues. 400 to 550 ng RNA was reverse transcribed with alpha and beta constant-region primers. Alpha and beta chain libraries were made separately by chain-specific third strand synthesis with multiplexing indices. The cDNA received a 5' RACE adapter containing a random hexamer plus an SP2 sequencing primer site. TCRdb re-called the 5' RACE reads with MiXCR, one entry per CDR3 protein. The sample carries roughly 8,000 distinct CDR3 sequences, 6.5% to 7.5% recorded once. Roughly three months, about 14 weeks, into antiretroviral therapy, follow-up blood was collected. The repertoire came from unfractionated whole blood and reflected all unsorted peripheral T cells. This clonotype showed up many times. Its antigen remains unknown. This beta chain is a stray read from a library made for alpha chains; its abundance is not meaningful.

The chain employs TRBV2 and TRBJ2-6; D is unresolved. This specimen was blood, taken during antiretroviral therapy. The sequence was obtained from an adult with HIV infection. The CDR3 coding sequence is TGTGCTGAAGGCCGTTCTGGGGCCAACGTCCTGACTTTC. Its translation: CAEGRSGANVLTF.